The present T cell receptor beta chain was sequenced within a study of shared clonotypes between healthy human individuals. About this clone: Its antigen is not known.

CDR3 length equals 16 residues. Germline V lookup: CDR1 KGHSH, CDR2 LQKENI. Losses at the gene ends were 1 base for V and 5 bases for J; bases not matched to a gene: 5. Measured with immunoSEQ multiplex PCR; TCRdb has only the in-frame clones, and not every one. The table lists more than 2 million clones, 85% to 95% of them singletons. Study-level points and caveats: Collection of samples was limited to blood; tissue repertoires likely differ.

The origin of this receptor is a man in his late teens or twenties in good health. The rearrangement uses TRBV18 and TRBJ1-6; the match to TRBD1 covers 7 bases. The sequenced material came from naive CD4+ T cells sorted from blood. Stated subset: CD45RA+ positively selected. The CDR3 reads CASSPRRTGNNSPLHF. CDR3 nucleotide sequence: TGTGCCAGCTCACCACGTAGGACAGGAAATAATTCACCCCTCCACTTT.